The subject of this entry is one T cell receptor beta chain. Antigen specificity is unknown. The junction shows a germline mismatch at one end, possibly a read error. In nominal health when sampled, donors likely had unrecorded immune exposures nonetheless. Both 60 Vbeta primers and 13 Jbeta primers went into the PCR. Sequencing used immunoSEQ multiplex PCR; TCRdb keeps in-frame clones, though not all of them. The sample shows about 230,000 clones, around 80% of them seen only once. This sample was included in a study of cytomegalovirus exposure and HLA in healthy donors. General study results and limits: There was a cluster of highly shared sequence variants that was likely a sequencing artifact.

Germline V CDR1 and CDR2: SEHNR, FQNEAQ (reference sequence). The CDR3 loop spans 12 amino acids. Sequencing used PBMCs. The TCR was taken from a boy under 18 in good health and CMV-seronegative. The chain combines TRBV7-9 with TRBJ2-7, with D perhaps matching TRBD1 (5 bases). CDR3 protein: CSSSNQGVEQYF. The CDR3 DNA reads TGTTCCAGCAGTAACCAGGGTGTCGAGCAGTACTTC. Full variable domain (missing parts from reference TRBV7-9 and TRBJ2-7): DTGVSQNPRHKITKRGQNVTFRCDPISEHNRLYWYRQTLGQGPEFLTYFQNEAQLEKSRLLSDRFSAERPKGSFSTLEIQRTEQGDSAMYLCSSSNQGVEQYFGPGTRLTVT.